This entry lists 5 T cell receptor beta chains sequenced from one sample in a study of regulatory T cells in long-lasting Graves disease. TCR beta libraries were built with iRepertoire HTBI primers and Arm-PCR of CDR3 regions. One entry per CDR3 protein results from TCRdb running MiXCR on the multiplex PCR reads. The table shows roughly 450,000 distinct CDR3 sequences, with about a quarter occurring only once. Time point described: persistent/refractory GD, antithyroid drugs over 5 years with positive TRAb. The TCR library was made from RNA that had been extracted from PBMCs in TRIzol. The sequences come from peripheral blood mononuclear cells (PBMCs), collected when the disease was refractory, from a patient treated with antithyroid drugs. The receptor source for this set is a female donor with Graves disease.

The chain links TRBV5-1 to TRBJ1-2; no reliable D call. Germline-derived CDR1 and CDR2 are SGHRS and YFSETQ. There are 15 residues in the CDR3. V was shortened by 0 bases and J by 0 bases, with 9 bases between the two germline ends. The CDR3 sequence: CASSLERAPNYGYTF. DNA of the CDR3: TGCGCCAGCAGCTTGGAGCGAGCACCTAACTATGGCTACACCTTC.

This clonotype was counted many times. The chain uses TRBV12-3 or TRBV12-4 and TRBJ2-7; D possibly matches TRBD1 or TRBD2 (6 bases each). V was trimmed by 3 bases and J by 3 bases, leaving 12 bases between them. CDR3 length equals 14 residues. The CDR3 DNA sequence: TGTGCCAGCAGTTTTGGCAGGGGACTCTACGAGCAGTACTTC. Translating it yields CASSFGRGLYEQYF.

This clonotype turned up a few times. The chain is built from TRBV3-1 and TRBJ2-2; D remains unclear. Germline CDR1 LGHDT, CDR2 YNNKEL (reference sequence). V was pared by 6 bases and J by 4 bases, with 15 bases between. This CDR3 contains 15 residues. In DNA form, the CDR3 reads TGTGCCAGCAGACCAAGTTCTATCTTCACCGGGGAGCTGTTTTTT. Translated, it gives CASRPSSIFTGELFF.

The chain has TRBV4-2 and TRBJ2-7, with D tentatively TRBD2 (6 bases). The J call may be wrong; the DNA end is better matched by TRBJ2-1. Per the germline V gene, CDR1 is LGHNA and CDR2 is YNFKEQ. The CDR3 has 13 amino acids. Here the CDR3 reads CASSPMTSREQFF. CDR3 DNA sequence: TGTGCCAGCAGCCCAATGACTAGTCGGGAGCAGTTCTTC.

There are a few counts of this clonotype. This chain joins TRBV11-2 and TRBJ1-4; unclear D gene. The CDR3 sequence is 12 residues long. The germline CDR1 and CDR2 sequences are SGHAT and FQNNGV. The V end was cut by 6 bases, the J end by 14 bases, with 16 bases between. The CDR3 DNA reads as TGTGCCAGCAGTCAGCCGTCGGCGGGTCTGTTTTTT. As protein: CASSQPSAGLFF. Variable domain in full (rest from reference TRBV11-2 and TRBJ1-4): EAGVAQSPRYKIIEKRQSVAFWCNPISGHATLYWYQQILGQGPKLLIQFQNNGVVDDSQLPKDRFSAERLKGVDSTLKIQPAKLEDSAVYLCASSQPSAGLFFGSGTQLSVL.